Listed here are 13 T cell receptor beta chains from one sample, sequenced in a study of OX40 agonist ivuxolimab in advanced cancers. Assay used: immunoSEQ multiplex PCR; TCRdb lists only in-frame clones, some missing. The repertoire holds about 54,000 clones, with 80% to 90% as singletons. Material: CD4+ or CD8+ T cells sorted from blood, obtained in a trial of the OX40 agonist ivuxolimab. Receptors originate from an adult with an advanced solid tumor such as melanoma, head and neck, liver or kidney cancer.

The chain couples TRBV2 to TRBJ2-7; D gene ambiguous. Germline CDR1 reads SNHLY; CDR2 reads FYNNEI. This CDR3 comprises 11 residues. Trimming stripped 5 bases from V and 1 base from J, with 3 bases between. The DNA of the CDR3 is TGTGCCAGCAGTTCTTCCTACGAGCAGTACTTC. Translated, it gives CASSSSYEQYF.

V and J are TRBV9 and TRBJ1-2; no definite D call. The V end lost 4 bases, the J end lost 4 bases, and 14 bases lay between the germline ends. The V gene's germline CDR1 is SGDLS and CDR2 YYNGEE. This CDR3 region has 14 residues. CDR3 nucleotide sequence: TGTGCCAGCAGCTCAAGAGCACTGACCTATGGCTACACCTTC. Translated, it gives CASSSRALTYGYTF.

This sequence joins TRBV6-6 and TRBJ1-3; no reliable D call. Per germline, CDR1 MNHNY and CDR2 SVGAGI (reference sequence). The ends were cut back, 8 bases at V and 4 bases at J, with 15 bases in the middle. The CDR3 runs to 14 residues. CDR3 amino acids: CASGRDLLGNTIYF. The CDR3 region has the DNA TGTGCCAGCGGCCGGGATTTGCTGGGAAACACCATATATTTT.

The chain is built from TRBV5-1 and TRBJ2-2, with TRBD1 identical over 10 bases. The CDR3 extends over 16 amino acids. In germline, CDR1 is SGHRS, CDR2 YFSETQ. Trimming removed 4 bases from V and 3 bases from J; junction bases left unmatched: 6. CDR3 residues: CASSLGQGVHTGELFF. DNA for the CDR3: TGCGCCAGCAGCCTAGGACAGGGGGTCCACACCGGGGAGCTGTTTTTT.

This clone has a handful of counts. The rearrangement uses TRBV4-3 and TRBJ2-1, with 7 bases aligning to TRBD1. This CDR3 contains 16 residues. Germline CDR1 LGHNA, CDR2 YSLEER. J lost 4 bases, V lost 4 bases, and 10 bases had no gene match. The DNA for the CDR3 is TGCGCCAGCAGCCTGACTTACAGGGGCCAATACAATGAGCAGTTCTTC. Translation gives CASSLTYRGQYNEQFF.

The DNA for the CDR3 is TGTGCCAGCAGTAACCCAAGGGACGGCTCCTACGAGCAGTACTTC. Protein sequence: CASSNPRDGSYEQYF. J is TRBJ2-7 and V is TRBV27; either TRBD1 or TRBD2 may fit D (5 bases each). The V and J ends lost 5 bases and 0 bases respectively, with 14 bases between them. From germline, CDR1 is MNHEY and CDR2 SMNVEV (reference sequence). The CDR3 spans 15 residues.

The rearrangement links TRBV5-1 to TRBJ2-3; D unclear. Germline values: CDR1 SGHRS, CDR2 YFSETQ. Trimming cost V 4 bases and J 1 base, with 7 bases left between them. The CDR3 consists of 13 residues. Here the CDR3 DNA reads TGCGCCAGCAGCATCGCGGGCACAGATACGCAGTATTTT. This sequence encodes CASSIAGTDTQYF.

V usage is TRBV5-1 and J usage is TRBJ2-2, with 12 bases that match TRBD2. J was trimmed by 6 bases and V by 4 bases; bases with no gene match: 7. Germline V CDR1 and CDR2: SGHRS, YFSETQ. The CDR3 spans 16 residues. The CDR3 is CASSGSSGRASGELFF. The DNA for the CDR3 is TGCGCCAGCAGCGGATCTAGCGGGAGGGCGTCCGGGGAGCTGTTTTTT.

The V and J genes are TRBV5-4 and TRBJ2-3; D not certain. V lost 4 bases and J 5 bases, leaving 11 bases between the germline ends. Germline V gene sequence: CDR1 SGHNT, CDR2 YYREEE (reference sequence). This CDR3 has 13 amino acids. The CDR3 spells CASSLTFGDTQYF. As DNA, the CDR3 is TGTGCCAGCAGCCTGACCTTTGGAGATACGCAGTATTTT.

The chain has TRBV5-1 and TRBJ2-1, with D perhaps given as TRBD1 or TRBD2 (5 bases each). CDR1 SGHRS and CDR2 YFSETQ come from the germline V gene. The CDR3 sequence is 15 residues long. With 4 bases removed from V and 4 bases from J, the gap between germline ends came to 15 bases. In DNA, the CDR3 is TGCGCCAGCAGCACATCCGGGACGGATTACAATGAGCAGTTCTTC. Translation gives CASSTSGTDYNEQFF.

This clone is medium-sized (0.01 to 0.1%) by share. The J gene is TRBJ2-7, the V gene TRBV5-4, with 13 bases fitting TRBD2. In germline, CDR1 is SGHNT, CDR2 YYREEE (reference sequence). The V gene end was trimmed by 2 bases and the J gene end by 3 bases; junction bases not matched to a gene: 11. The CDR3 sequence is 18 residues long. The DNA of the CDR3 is TGTGCCAGCAGCTTCGGGTCGGGACTAGCGGGACCGCGCTACGAGCAGTACTTC. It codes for CASSFGSGLAGPRYEQYF.

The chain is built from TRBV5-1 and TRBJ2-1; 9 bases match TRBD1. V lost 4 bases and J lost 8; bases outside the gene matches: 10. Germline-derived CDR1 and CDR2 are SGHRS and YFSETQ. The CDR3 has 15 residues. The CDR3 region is CASSLRTGASDEQFF. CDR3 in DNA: TGCGCCAGCAGCCTTAGGACAGGGGCCTCGGATGAGCAGTTCTTC.

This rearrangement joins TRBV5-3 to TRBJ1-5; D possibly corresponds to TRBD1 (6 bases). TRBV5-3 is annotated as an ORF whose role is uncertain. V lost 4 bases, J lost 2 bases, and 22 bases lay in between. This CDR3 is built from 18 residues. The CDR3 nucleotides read TGTGCCAGAAGCCCTACTTTGACAGGCCTTATGGGCAATCAGCCCCAGCATTTT. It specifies CARSPTLTGLMGNQPQHF.